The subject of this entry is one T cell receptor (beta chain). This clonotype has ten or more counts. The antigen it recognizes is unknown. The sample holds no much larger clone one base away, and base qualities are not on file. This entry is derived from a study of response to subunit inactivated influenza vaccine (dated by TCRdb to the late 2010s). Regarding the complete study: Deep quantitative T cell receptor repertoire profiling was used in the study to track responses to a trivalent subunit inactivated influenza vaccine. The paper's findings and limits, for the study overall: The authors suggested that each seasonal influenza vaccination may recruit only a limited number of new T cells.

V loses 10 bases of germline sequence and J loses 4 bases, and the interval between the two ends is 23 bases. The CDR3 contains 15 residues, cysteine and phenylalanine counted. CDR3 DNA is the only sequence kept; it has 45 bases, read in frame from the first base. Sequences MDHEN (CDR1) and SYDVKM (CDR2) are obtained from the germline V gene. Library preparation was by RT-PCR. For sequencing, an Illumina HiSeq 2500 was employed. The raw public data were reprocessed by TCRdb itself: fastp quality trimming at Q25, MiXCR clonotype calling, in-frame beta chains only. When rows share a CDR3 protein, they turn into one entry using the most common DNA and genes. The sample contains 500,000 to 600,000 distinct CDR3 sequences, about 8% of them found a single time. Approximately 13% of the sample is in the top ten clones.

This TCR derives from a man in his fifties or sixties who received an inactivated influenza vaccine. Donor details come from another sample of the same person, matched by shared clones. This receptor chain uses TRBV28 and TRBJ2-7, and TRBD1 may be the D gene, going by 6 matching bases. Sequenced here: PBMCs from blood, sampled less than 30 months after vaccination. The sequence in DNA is TGTGCCACACTTGGGCCCGGGGACACCACATACGAGCAGTACTTC. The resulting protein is CATLGPGDTTYEQYF.